Listed below are T cell receptor beta chains from one sample, sequenced in a study of CD8 T cells in ankylosing spondylitis. TCRdb re-called the 5' RACE reads through MiXCR, storing one row per CDR3 protein. The sample lists about 440,000 distinct CDR3 sequences, roughly 18% occurring once. Sequenced material: blood, either unsorted or a sorted T cell fraction (not recorded which). Receptors were obtained from a male donor with ankylosing spondylitis. Both conserved end residues are part of each CDR3. D genes are given only for firm matches. The size of a clone is reported for some rows only, either as once, few or many, or as a class for expanded clones.

j_gene | d_gene | abundance | v_gene | len | CDR3nt | CDR3aa
TRBJ2-1 | NA | NA | TRBV28 | 14 | TGTGCCACCCAGGCCGCGGGAATAGTCTATGAGCAGTTCTTC | CATQAAGIVYEQFF
TRBJ2-7 | TRBD2 | few | TRBV5-1 | 15 | TGCGCCAGCAGCACGGGGGGAAAGAGCTCCTACGAGCAGTACTTC | CASSTGGKSSYEQYF
TRBJ2-7 | TRBD2 | few | TRBV6-5 | 14 | TGTGCCAGCAGTTACGCGCGGGGGGGCAACGAGCAGTACTTC | CASSYARGGNEQYF
TRBJ2-3 | TRBD2 | NA | TRBV24-1 | 15 | TGTGCCACCAGTGATGTAGCGGGACGCACAGATACGCAGTATTTT | CATSDVAGRTDTQYF
TRBJ2-2 | NA | few | TRBV7-6 | 17 | TGTGCCAGCAGCTCCGCTGGGGCCGGATCAAACACCGGGGAGCTGTTTTTT | CASSSAGAGSNTGELFF
TRBJ2-1 | TRBD2 | many | TRBV2 | 15 | TGTGCCAGCAGTGCGACTAGCGGGGGGAACAATGAGCAGTTCTTC | CASSATSGGNNEQFF
TRBJ1-1 | TRBD1 | once | TRBV30 | 16 | TGTGCCTGGAGTATTGGGACAGGCCTCATGAACACTGAAGCTTTCTTT | CAWSIGTGLMNTEAFF
TRBJ2-7 | TRBD2 | few | TRBV5-5 | 16 | TGTGCCAGCAGCCGGACTAGCGGGATCATCTCCTACGAGCAGTACTTC | CASSRTSGIISYEQYF
TRBJ2-2 | NA | NA | TRBV9 | 16 | TGTGCCAGCAGCGTAGCGGCTAGCGAGGACACCGGGGAGCTGTTTTTT | CASSVAASEDTGELFF
TRBJ1-2 | NA | few | TRBV15 | 14 | TGTGCCACCAGCCCTCTGGACAGAAACTATGGCTACACCTTC | CATSPLDRNYGYTF
TRBJ2-5 | NA | NA | TRBV19 | 13 | TGTGCCAGTAGTTCCCCTTTAAGAGAGACCCAGTACTTC | CASSSPLRETQYF
TRBJ2-7 | TRBD2 | NA | TRBV25-1 | 15 | TGTGCCAGCAGTGAATTTTCAGCGGGAGGTGCCGAGCAGTACTTC | CASSEFSAGGAEQYF
TRBJ2-5 | NA | few | TRBV10-3 | 12 | TGTGCCATCAGGGCGAGCCAAGAGACCCAGTACTTC | CAIRASQETQYF
TRBJ2-1 | NA | few | TRBV11-3 | 13 | TGTGCCAGCAGCTTAGTGTCCGACAATGAGCAGTTCTTC | CASSLVSDNEQFF
TRBJ2-1 | NA | NA | TRBV11-2 | 18 | TGTGCCAGCAGCCTCAGGGCTGCAAGTACAGGGCTACGTGGCGAGCAGTTCTTC | CASSLRAASTGLRGEQFF
TRBJ1-6 | NA | few | TRBV12-3/TRBV12-4 | 14 | TGTGCCACCAGGGCCGGGACGGCTAATTCACCCCTCCACTTT | CATRAGTANSPLHF
TRBJ2-7 | NA | many | TRBV4-1 | 15 | TGCGCCAGCAGCCAAGGGAGGACCACGGGCTACGAGCAGTACTTC | CASSQGRTTGYEQYF
TRBJ1-2 | NA | NA | TRBV5-1 | 15 | TGCGCCAGCAGCCCCTACGGGACCGGGACATGGGGCTACACCTTC | CASSPYGTGTWGYTF
TRBJ1-1 | NA | few | TRBV6-1 | 13 | TGTGCCAGCAGAGGACTGACGAACACTGAAGCTTTCTTT | CASRGLTNTEAFF
TRBJ1-2 | NA | few | TRBV2 | 12 | TGTGCCAGCAGTGGGGGGGGCCCGGGCTACACCTTC | CASSGGGPGYTF
TRBJ2-7 | TRBD2 | few | TRBV20-1 | 12 | TGCGCGATAGCGGGAGACTCCTACGAGCAGTACTTC | CAIAGDSYEQYF
TRBJ2-7 | NA | NA | TRBV11-2 | 14 | TGCGCCAGCAGCTTTGAGGTTAGCCACTACGAGCAGTACTTC | CASSFEVSHYEQYF
TRBJ1-5 | NA | many | TRBV18 | 13 | TGTGCCAGCTCATCCGACGGGAATCAGCCCCAGCATTTT | CASSSDGNQPQHF
TRBJ2-7 | NA | NA | TRBV11-3 | 12 | TGTGCCAGCAGCTTAGACTATTCCGAGCAGTACTTC | CASSLDYSEQYF
TRBJ2-7 | NA | few | TRBV12-5 | 15 | TGTGCTAGTGGTTTGGTTACTCCAGGTGAGCACGAGCAGTACTTC | CASGLVTPGEHEQYF
TRBJ2-2 | NA | NA | TRBV18 | 16 | TGTGCCAGCTCACCAACAGCGGGGACACACACCGGGGAGCTGTTTTTT | CASSPTAGTHTGELFF